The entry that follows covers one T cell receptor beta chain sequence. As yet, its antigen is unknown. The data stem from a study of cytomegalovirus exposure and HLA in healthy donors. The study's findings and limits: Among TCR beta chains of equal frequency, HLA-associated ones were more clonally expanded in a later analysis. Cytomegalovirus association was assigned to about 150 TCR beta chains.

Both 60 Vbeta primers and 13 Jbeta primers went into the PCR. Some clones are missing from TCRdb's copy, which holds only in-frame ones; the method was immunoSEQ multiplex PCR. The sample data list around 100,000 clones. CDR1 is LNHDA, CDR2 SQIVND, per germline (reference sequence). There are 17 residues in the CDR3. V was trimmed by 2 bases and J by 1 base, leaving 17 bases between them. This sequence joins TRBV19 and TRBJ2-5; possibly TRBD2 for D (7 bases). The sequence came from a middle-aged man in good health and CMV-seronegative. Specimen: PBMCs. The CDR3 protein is CASSISGGGALQETQYF. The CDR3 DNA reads TGTGCCAGTAGTATATCTGGAGGGGGGGCCCTCCAAGAGACCCAGTACTTC.